The 13 T cell receptor beta chains below were found in one sample sequenced in a study of technical replicates of blood from a handful of donors. Data came from immunoSEQ multiplex PCR; TCRdb stores just in-frame clones and leaves some out. Of about 15,000 clones in the sample, more than 75% are singletons; the top ten hold around 11%. Specimen: PBMCs. The receptors derive from a human donor in good health.

This clone was picked up a small number of times. The gene calls are TRBV10-2 and TRBJ2-5; 9 bases match TRBD2. Trimming took 2 bases from V and 4 from J; bases not matched to a gene: 8. The CDR3 runs 16 residues. Per germline, CDR1 WSHSY and CDR2 SAAADI. CDR3 protein: CASSETSGRKGETQYF. The DNA of the CDR3 is TGCGCCAGCAGTGAGACCAGCGGGAGGAAAGGAGAGACCCAGTACTTC.

The chain recombines TRBV27 with TRBJ2-7; 11 positions agree with TRBD1. The CDR3 has 14 amino acids. Germline values: CDR1 MNHEY, CDR2 SMNVEV (reference sequence). Trimming at V came to 7 bases and at J to 6 bases, leaving 8 bases not matched to a gene. CDR3 coding DNA: TGTGCCAGCATGATGGGGACAGGGGGACTCGAGCAGTACTTC. Encoded protein: CASMMGTGGLEQYF.

The chain has TRBV6-1 and TRBJ2-5; no firm D call. V was pared by 1 base and J by 3 bases, with 9 bases between. The length of the CDR3 is 14 residues. Germline assignment: CDR1 MNHNS and CDR2 SASEGT. In DNA, the CDR3 is TGTGCCAGCAGTGAAGATCTGAGAAAAGAGACCCAGTACTTC. Translating gives CASSEDLRKETQYF.

This chain connects TRBV10-3 to TRBJ2-5; 9 nucleotides line up with TRBD1. The CDR3 spans 15 residues. V lost 2 bases and J lost 0; bases outside the gene matches: 1. CDR1 and CDR2 (germline): ENHRY, SYGVKD. CDR3 protein: CAISEDRGYQETQYF. CDR3 DNA sequence: TGTGCCATCAGTGAGGACAGGGGGTACCAAGAGACCCAGTACTTC.

This chain uses TRBV7-9 with TRBJ1-5; D remains ambiguous. Germline CDR1 SEHNR, CDR2 FQNEAQ (reference sequence). The CDR3 totals 13 residues. Trimming took off 5 bases at V and 2 bases at J, with 7 bases between the two ends. The CDR3 DNA reads as TGTGCCAGCAGCCCCGAGGGCAATCAGCCCCAGCATTTT. Translating it yields CASSPEGNQPQHF.

The chain combines TRBV5-1 with TRBJ2-5; TRBD2 agrees at 7 bases. The CDR3 covers 14 residues. Germline V lookup: CDR1 SGHRS, CDR2 YFSETQ. Losses at the gene ends were 0 bases for V and 5 bases for J; bases not matched to a gene: 4. CDR3 DNA: TGCGCCAGCAGCTTGGGCGCGGGAGAGGAGACCCAGTACTTC. Translated, it gives CASSLGAGEETQYF.

The chain is built from TRBV5-4 and TRBJ2-4; 8 bases fit TRBD2. This CDR3 contains 16 residues. Germline V lookup: CDR1 SGHNT, CDR2 YYREEE (reference sequence). Trimming at V came to 0 bases and at J to 1 base, leaving 3 bases not matched to a gene. The CDR3 protein is CASSLEGGRAKNIQYF. The DNA for the CDR3 is TGTGCCAGCAGCTTGGAGGGCGGGAGGGCCAAAAACATTCAGTACTTC.

The V call is TRBV27, the J call TRBJ2-2, with D unclear. CDR3 length: 14 amino acids. V was clipped by 2 bases and J by 2 bases, with 6 bases between them. Germline V lookup: CDR1 MNHEY, CDR2 SMNVEV (reference sequence). CDR3 DNA sequence: TGTGCCAGCAGTTTACGTTATAACACCGGGGAGCTGTTTTTT. As protein: CASSLRYNTGELFF.

V and J are TRBV5-8 and TRBJ1-1; 8 positions agree with TRBD1. The germline CDR1 and CDR2 sequences are SGHTS and YDEGEE. V shed 4 bases, J shed 8 bases, and the junction held 10 bases outside the gene matches. CDR3 length: 14 residues. The CDR3 DNA follows: TGTGCCAGCAGCACCAGACAGGGGTTGGAAGAAGCTTTCTTT. Its protein product is CASSTRQGLEEAFF.

The V and J genes are TRBV6-5 and TRBJ2-5; 7 bases are shared with TRBD2. The CDR3 is 13 amino acids. The germline V gene has CDR1 MNHEY and CDR2 SVGAGI. V lost 6 bases, J lost 2 bases, and 3 bases stayed unmatched. CDR3 DNA sequence: TGTGCCAGCAGAATTAGCGGGCAAGAGACCCAGTACTTC. As protein: CASRISGQETQYF.

The gene calls are TRBV7-8 and TRBJ2-1; D may be TRBD2 (5 bases). Germline CDR1 reads SGHVS; CDR2 reads FQNEAQ. This CDR3 is 16 amino acids long. Trimming pared 1 base from V and 2 bases from J, leaving 12 bases between. The DNA of the CDR3 is TGTGCCAGCAGCTTAGGGAGGAGGCTGACCTACAATGAGCAGTTCTTC. Translated: CASSLGRRLTYNEQFF.

This clone was found a few times. The chain combines TRBV10-2 with TRBJ1-1; 7 positions agree with TRBD1. Trimming cost V 5 bases and J 3 bases; bases outside gene matches: 6. The CDR3 extends over 14 amino acids. CDR1 is WSHSY and CDR2 is SAAADI in the germline V gene. The CDR3 sequence is CASSRYRGDTEAFF. DNA for the CDR3: TGCGCCAGCAGTCGGTACAGGGGAGACACTGAAGCTTTCTTT.

The J gene is TRBJ1-5, the V gene TRBV21-1; TRBD1 was called by the table and not checked on the DNA. TRBV21-1 represents a pseudogene. The CDR3 covers 22 residues. CDR3: CASSKIGRTGDREGDSNQPQHF. CDR3 DNA: TGTGCCAGCAGCAAAATCGGCCGAACCGGGGACAGGGAAGGAGATAGCAATCAGCCCCAGCATTTT.